The 24 T cell receptor beta chains listed next were all sequenced from one sample in a study of T cell responses to AZD1222 COVID-19 vaccine. This table comes from immunoSEQ multiplex PCR, and its TCRdb copy is limited to in-frame clones, with some not included. The data show 140,000 to 150,000 clones, around nine tenths seen once. The source material was peripheral blood, sampled on day 0 of AZD1222 vaccination. The receptors come from an adult in good health.

The CDR3 nucleotides are TGTGCCAGTAGTATACCGGCTAACTATGGCTACACCTTC. Translated, it gives CASSIPANYGYTF. V is TRBV19 and J is TRBJ1-2, with D uncertain. The CDR3 sequence is 13 residues long. V was clipped by 2 bases and J by 0 bases, with 4 bases between them. Per germline, CDR1 LNHDA and CDR2 SQIVND (reference sequence).

This clone was counted once. The chain has TRBV27 and TRBJ2-1, with 10 bases that match TRBD2. Per the germline V gene, CDR1 is MNHEY and CDR2 is SMNVEV (reference sequence). V gave up 2 bases and J gave up 6 bases; unmatched junction bases: 4. The CDR3 consists of 15 residues. The CDR3 loop is CASSLVSGRANEQFF. CDR3 bases: TGTGCCAGCAGTTTAGTGAGCGGGAGGGCCAATGAGCAGTTCTTC.

CDR3 sequence reads: CARGGTDNEKLFF. The CDR3 DNA reads as TGTGCCCGGGGGGGGACAGATAATGAAAAACTGTTTTTT. The gene calls are TRBV2 and TRBJ1-4; 7 bases fit TRBD1. Germline V gene sequence: CDR1 SNHLY, CDR2 FYNNEI. The junction had 7 bases not matched to a gene; V was cut back by 11 bases and J by 4 bases. The CDR3 has 13 residues.

The rearrangement joins TRBV19 to TRBJ1-1; D unclear. V shed 5 bases and J shed 5 bases, with 12 bases lying between them. The V gene's germline CDR1 is LNHDA and CDR2 SQIVND (reference sequence). The CDR3 covers 13 residues. The CDR3 DNA reads as TGTGCCAGTAGTGTGTATGGGCCGACTGAAGCTTTCTTT. It codes for CASSVYGPTEAFF.

The chain employs TRBV5-1 and TRBJ2-2; D not resolved. Germline loops: CDR1 SGHRS, CDR2 YFSETQ. V was cut by 0 bases and J by 3 bases, with 21 bases left in between. The CDR3 is 19 residues long. The CDR3 here is CASSLAGIFAIGDTGELFF. DNA of the CDR3: TGCGCCAGCAGCTTGGCCGGAATCTTCGCGATTGGGGACACCGGGGAGCTGTTTTTT.

The V call is TRBV6-5, the J call TRBJ2-7; 10 bases align to TRBD1. The V gene's germline CDR1 is MNHEY and CDR2 SVGAGI. The CDR3 consists of 13 residues. The J segment lost 3 bases and the V segment lost 9 bases, leaving 5 bases of the junction unmatched. The CDR3 DNA reads TGTGCCAGTGGGACAGGGGCGGGCTACGAGCAGTACTTC. Translation: CASGTGAGYEQYF.

With regard to this clone: Other DNA sequences from this sample encode an identical CDR3 as well. The chain couples TRBV5-1 to TRBJ1-2, with unresolved D. V dropped 0 bases and J dropped 2 bases, with 5 bases sitting between them. The V gene's germline CDR1 is SGHRS and CDR2 YFSETQ. The CDR3 consists of 13 residues. As DNA, the CDR3 is TGCGCCAGCAGCTTGGGACAAAACTATGGCTACACCTTC. Translated, it gives CASSLGQNYGYTF.

The chain recombines TRBV3-1 (or the pseudogene TRBV3-2) with TRBJ1-1; 7 nucleotides agree with TRBD1. The germline V gene encodes CDR1 LGHDT and CDR2 YNNKEL (reference sequence). Trimming took 4 bases from V and 11 from J; bases not matched to a gene: 10. The CDR3 contains 13 residues. The CDR3 coding sequence is TGTGCCAGCAGCCTCGGACAGGATTCGTCGGCTTTCTTT. It encodes CASSLGQDSSAFF.

The rearrangement links TRBV27 to TRBJ1-4; the D is unclear. Germline V gene lookup returns CDR1 MNHEY and CDR2 SMNVEV (reference sequence). V lost 2 bases to trimming and J lost 0 bases, with 7 bases between them. The CDR3 runs to 15 residues. The CDR3 coding sequence is TGTGCCAGCAGTTTAACGAGAGCAACTAATGAAAAACTGTTTTTT. This gives the protein CASSLTRATNEKLFF.

The chain recombines TRBV3-1 (or the pseudogene TRBV3-2) with TRBJ2-7; 8 bases line up with TRBD2. CDR1 LGHDT and CDR2 YNNKEL come from the germline V gene (reference sequence). The trim removed 2 bases at V and 1 base at J, leaving 10 bases unmatched. The CDR3 has 17 residues. Written as DNA, the CDR3 is TGTGCCAGCAGCCAACAGGGCGGGAGGACGGGTTCCTACGAGCAGTACTTC. It yields the protein CASSQQGGRTGSYEQYF.

The J gene is TRBJ1-1, the V gene TRBV10-3, with TRBD1 as a possible D gene (5 bases). Trimming removed 8 bases from V and 0 bases from J, with 13 bases in between. CDR1 is ENHRY, CDR2 SYGVKD, per germline. The CDR3 runs to 14 residues. CDR3 in DNA: TGTGCCATCGGCCGGGGGACTTTGAACACTGAAGCTTTCTTT. It yields the protein CAIGRGTLNTEAFF.

Only one count was recorded for this clone. The chain carries TRBV10-2 and TRBJ2-5; D gene unclear. Per germline, CDR1 WSHSY and CDR2 SAAADI. V was pared by 5 bases and J by 4 bases, with 11 bases between. The length of the CDR3 is 13 residues. Written as DNA, the CDR3 is TGCGCCAGCAGTCCCTCAACGTTAGAGACCCAGTACTTC. This codes for CASSPSTLETQYF.

The chain carries TRBV19 and TRBJ2-1, with D possibly TRBD2 on 5 matching bases. Germline assignment: CDR1 LNHDA and CDR2 SQIVND (reference sequence). This CDR3 is 17 amino acids long. Trimming shortened V by 3 bases and J by 1 base, and 16 bases separated the two germline ends. CDR3 loop: CASSMAGRAVSYNEQFF. CDR3 bases: TGTGCCAGTAGTATGGCCGGGCGGGCGGTATCCTACAATGAGCAGTTCTTC.

The chain links TRBV28 to TRBJ1-2, with D possibly being TRBD1 (6 bases). Germline V CDR1 and CDR2: MDHEN, SYDVKM. The CDR3 spans 15 residues. V was clipped by 6 bases and J by 4 bases, with 18 bases between them. The CDR3 DNA is TGTGCCAGCAGACAAACCCGGACAGTCAGCTATGGCTACACCTTC. Residues: CASRQTRTVSYGYTF.

The table lists this clone with a count of one. The rearrangement joins TRBV3-1 (or the pseudogene TRBV3-2) to TRBJ2-3; tentatively, D is TRBD2 (5 bases). Germline lookup yields CDR1 LGHDT and CDR2 YNNKEL (reference sequence). The CDR3 consists of 15 residues. V lost 1 base and J lost 7, with 15 bases in between. The CDR3 sequence: CASSQGPGNTNTQYF. As DNA, the CDR3 is TGTGCCAGCAGCCAAGGTCCGGGGAACACGAATACGCAGTATTTT.

This rearrangement joins TRBV4-3 to TRBJ1-6; TRBD1 matches 7 bases. V was clipped by 0 bases and J by 9 bases; unmatched bases: 8. Germline CDR1 and CDR2: LGHNA and YSLEER. The CDR3 is made up of 16 amino acids. In nucleotides, the CDR3 is TGCGCCAGCAGCCAAGACCCCTCCACAGGGGTTTCACCCCTCCACTTT. As protein: CASSQDPSTGVSPLHF.

The chain carries TRBV7-3 and TRBJ2-3, with TRBD2 matching over 11 bases. Germline V lookup: CDR1 SGHTA, CDR2 FQGTGA. V shed 0 bases, J shed 7 bases, and the junction held 3 bases outside the gene matches. The CDR3 runs 15 residues. The CDR3 region has the DNA TGTGCCAGCAGCTTAACAGGGACTAGCGGTTATACGCAGTATTTT. The encoded protein is CASSLTGTSGYTQYF.

This clone was detected once. The same CDR3 can be traced to other DNA sequences in this sample. V gene TRBV15 combines with J gene TRBJ1-3; D is perhaps TRBD1 (5 bases). CDR1 is LNHNV and CDR2 is YYDKDF in the germline V gene (reference sequence). V was clipped by 3 bases and J by 0 bases, with 9 bases between them. The CDR3 covers 15 residues. The DNA for the CDR3 is TGTGCCACCAGCAGGGGGGGGAGCTCTGGAAACACCATATATTTT. Its translation is CATSRGGSSGNTIYF.

The gene calls are TRBV12-5 and TRBJ1-1, with 8 positions matching TRBD1. J gave up 1 base and V 4 bases, and 11 bases lay outside the gene matches. This CDR3 region has 17 residues. Germline CDR1 reads LGHNT; CDR2 reads FRNRAP. The DNA for the CDR3 is TGTGCTAGTGGTTCCCCCACAGGGGGAGAAAAGAACACTGAAGCTTTCTTT. It encodes CASGSPTGGEKNTEAFF.

The genes are TRBV27 and TRBJ1-3; D is unclear. The CDR3 spans 14 residues. V lost 5 bases and J 3 bases, leaving 11 bases between the germline ends. Germline V gene sequence: CDR1 MNHEY, CDR2 SMNVEV (reference sequence). The CDR3 spells CASSDRLFGNTIYF. DNA for the CDR3: TGTGCCAGCAGTGATCGCCTGTTTGGAAACACCATATATTTT.

The chain links TRBV5-1 to TRBJ2-7, with D possibly being TRBD2 (6 bases). This CDR3 has 15 residues. V lost 2 bases and J 0 bases, leaving 12 bases between the germline ends. Germline CDR1 is SGHRS and CDR2 is YFSETQ. This chain's CDR3 is CASSFVAVTSYEQYF. In DNA, the CDR3 is TGCGCCAGCAGCTTTGTAGCGGTAACCTCCTACGAGCAGTACTTC.

This chain joins TRBV29-1 and TRBJ1-2, with TRBD1 matching 10 bases. Germline trimming cut 0 bases from V and 3 bases from J; bases unmatched to any gene: 7. From germline, CDR1 is SQVTM and CDR2 ANQGSEA. CDR3 length: 16 amino acids. The CDR3 DNA reads as TGCAGCGTTGAAGAGGGGACAGGGGAAAGGTACTATGGCTACACCTTC. Translation: CSVEEGTGERYYGYTF.

The rearrangement joins TRBV5-1 to TRBJ1-4, with 8 nucleotides matching TRBD1. CDR3 length: 14 residues. Unmatched junction bases numbered 2, after V lost 2 bases and J lost 5 bases. Per germline, CDR1 SGHRS and CDR2 YFSETQ. The CDR3 here is CASSLQGVNEKLFF. CDR3 DNA sequence: TGCGCCAGCAGCTTACAGGGGGTAAATGAAAAACTGTTTTTT.

J is TRBJ2-7 and V is TRBV11-2; D ambiguous. The CDR3 runs 11 residues. Germline V gives CDR1 SGHAT, CDR2 FQNNGV. The ends were cut back, 6 bases at V and 0 bases at J, with 3 bases in the middle. CDR3 in DNA: TGTGCCAGCAGGAGCTCCTACGAGCAGTACTTC. This codes for CASRSSYEQYF.